This T cell receptor beta chain was obtained from a study of cytomegalovirus exposure and HLA in healthy donors. Study-wide context: Most donors, approximately 82% of some 400 genotyped, fell in the Caucasian-associated ancestry cluster.

Vbeta (60) and Jbeta (13) primers were used in the PCR. Data came from immunoSEQ multiplex PCR; TCRdb stores just in-frame clones and leaves some out. Of about 120,000 clones in the sample, 63% are singletons; the top ten hold approximately 9.1%. The CDR3 is made up of 14 amino acids. Germline CDR1 reads SGHTA; CDR2 reads FQGNSA. Trimming removed 1 base at V and 6 bases at J, with 12 bases between. Study results and caveats: TCR beta sequences reportedly predicted most subjects' HLA-A and HLA-B alleles accurately. Presence/absence analyses took donor sequencing depth as roughly uniform.

As regards this clone: Antigen unknown.

The clonotype was recovered from a man aged 40-49 years in good health and CMV-seropositive. The V and J genes are TRBV7-2 and TRBJ1-2, with TRBD1 as a possible D gene (5 bases). Material: PBMCs. The CDR3 is CASSLDGGSDGYTF. CDR3 coding DNA: TGTGCCAGCAGCTTAGACGGGGGAAGCGATGGCTACACCTTC.